One and the same sample provided the 7 T cell receptor beta chains below, sequenced in a study of CXCR3-negative and CXCR3-positive naive CD8 T cells. Study results and limitations: Compared with CXCR3-negative naive cells, CXCR3-positive naive cells showed more hydrophobic TRB CDR3s.

Their cognate antigens are unknown. Through 5' RACE with UMI labels, the TRB cDNA libraries were prepared. Each CDR3 protein gets one entry in TCRdb, which reprocessed the 5' RACE reads and gives no DNA. The sample spans some 110,000 distinct CDR3 sequences; the ten largest clones claim 0.38%. Sample: naive CXCR3+ CD8+ T cells from blood. The subset denotes: CD45RO-CCR7+CD27+CD95- naive CD8+ T cells expressing CXCR3 (TNR3+). Every receptor here comes from a human donor in good health. Some clones in this sample may be carry-over from other donors' samples.

This chain connects TRBV7-9 to TRBJ2-3. The CDR3 extends over 13 amino acids. Germline loops: CDR1 SEHNR, CDR2 FQNEAQ (reference sequence). This CDR3 reads CASSLGQDNTQYF.

This chain joins TRBV15 and TRBJ2-3; the D call of TRBD1 rests on TCRdb alone, since no DNA is present to check it. Germline CDR1 is LNHNV and CDR2 is YYDKDF (reference sequence). The CDR3 is made up of 16 amino acids. The CDR3: CATSTRTGGTGDTQYF.

CDR3 in amino acids: CSVVPVTDNEQFF. This chain uses TRBV29-1 with TRBJ2-1; lacking DNA, the TRBD1 call made by TCRdb goes unchecked. Looked up from germline, CDR1 is SQVTM and CDR2 is ANQGSEA. The CDR3 is made up of 13 amino acids.

V is TRBV29-1 and J is TRBJ2-3; there is no DNA to check the TCRdb D call of TRBD2. Germline V gene data show CDR1 as SQVTM and CDR2 as ANQGSEA. This CDR3 has 14 amino acids. The CDR3 reads CSVTLAGRRDTQYF.

The chain joins TRBV12-3 or TRBV12-4 to TRBJ2-7; TCRdb reports TRBD2, a call that lacks DNA to check it against. The CDR3 sequence is 16 residues long. The CDR3 is CASSKYGLAGSYEQYF.

CDR3 sequence: CSVEGSFNYGYTF. This rearrangement joins TRBV29-1 to TRBJ1-2. CDR3 length equals 13 residues. Germline lookup yields CDR1 SQVTM and CDR2 ANQGSEA.

The rearrangement links TRBV29-1 to TRBJ1-2. This CDR3 contains 11 residues. CDR1 is SQVTM, CDR2 ANQGSEA, per germline. This CDR3 reads CSVTDTYGYTF. The full variable domain, in which reference TRBV29-1 and TRBJ1-2 provide the parts outside the CDR3, is SAVISQKPSRDICQRGTSLTIQCQVDSQVTMMFWYRQQPGQSLTLIATANQGSEATYESGFVIDKFPISRPNLTFSTLTVSNMSPEDSSIYLCSVTDTYGYTFGSGTRLTVV.